This T cell receptor (beta chain) was documented in a study of CD8 T cells in ankylosing spondylitis. Whole-study results and caveats: Matched ankylosing spondylitis synovial fluid reportedly showed significant enrichment of disease-linked clones.

In its sample, this clonotype was seen many times. Its antigen remains unidentified. In making TCR beta libraries, quantitative 5'-RACE with molecular barcodes was used. Each CDR3 protein is one row after TCRdb ran MiXCR on the 5' RACE reads. The sample has 200,000 to 250,000 distinct CDR3 sequences, approximately 7.6% seen once. The CDR3 is 14 residues long. The germline gives CDR1 DFQATT, CDR2 SNEGSKA (reference sequence). The V segment lost 4 bases and the J segment 3 bases; nucleotides outside the gene matches: 7. The sequence came from a female donor with ankylosing spondylitis or in good health (not recorded which). Material for sequencing was blood, either unsorted or a sorted T cell fraction (not recorded which). The chain uses TRBV20-1 and TRBJ2-7; 9 bases agree with TRBD2. The CDR3 coding sequence is TGCAGTGCTACGGGGCGGGGGGGAGGCTACGAGCAGTACTTC. Its translation: CSATGRGGGYEQYF.